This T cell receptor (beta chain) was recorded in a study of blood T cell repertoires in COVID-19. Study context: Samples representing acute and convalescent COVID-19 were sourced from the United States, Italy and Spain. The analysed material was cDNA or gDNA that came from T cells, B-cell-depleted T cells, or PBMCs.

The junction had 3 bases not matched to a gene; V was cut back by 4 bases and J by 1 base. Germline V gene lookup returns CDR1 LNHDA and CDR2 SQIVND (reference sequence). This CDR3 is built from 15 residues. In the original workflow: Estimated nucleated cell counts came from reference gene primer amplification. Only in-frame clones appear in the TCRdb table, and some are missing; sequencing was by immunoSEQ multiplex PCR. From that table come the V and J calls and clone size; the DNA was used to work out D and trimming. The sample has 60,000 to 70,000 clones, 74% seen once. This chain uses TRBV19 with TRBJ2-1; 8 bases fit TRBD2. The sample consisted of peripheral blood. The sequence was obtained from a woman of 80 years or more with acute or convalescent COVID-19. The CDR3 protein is CASSKGTRSYNEQFF. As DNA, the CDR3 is TGTGCCAGTAGTAAGGGGACTAGATCCTACAATGAGCAGTTCTTC.